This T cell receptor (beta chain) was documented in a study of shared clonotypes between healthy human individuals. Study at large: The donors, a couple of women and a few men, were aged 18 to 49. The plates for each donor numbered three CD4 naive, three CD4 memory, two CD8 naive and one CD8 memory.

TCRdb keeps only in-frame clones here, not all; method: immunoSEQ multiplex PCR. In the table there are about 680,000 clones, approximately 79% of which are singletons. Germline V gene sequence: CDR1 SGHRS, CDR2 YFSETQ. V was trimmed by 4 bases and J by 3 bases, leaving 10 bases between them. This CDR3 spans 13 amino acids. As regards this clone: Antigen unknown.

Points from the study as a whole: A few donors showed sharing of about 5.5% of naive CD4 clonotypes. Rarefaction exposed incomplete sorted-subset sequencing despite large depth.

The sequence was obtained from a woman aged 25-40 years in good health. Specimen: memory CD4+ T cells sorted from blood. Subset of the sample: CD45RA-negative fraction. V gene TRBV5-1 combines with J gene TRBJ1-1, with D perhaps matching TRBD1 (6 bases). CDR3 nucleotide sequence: TGCGCCAGCAGCGCCCGGACAGACACTGAAGCTTTCTTT. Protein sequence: CASSARTDTEAFF.